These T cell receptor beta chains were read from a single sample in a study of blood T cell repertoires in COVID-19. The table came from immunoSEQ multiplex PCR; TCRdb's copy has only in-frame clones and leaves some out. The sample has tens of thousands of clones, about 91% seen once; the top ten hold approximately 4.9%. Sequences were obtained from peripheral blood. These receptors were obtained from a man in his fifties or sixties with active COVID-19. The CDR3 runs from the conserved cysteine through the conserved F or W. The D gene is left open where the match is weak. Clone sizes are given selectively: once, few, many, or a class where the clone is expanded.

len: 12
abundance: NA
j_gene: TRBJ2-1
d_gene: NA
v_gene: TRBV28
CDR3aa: CASQGQGIGQFF
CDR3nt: TGTGCCAGCCAGGGGCAGGGGATCGGGCAGTTCTTC

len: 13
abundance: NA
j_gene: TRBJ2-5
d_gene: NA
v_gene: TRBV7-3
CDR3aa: CASSSGYQETQYF
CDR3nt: TGTGCCAGCAGCTCAGGCTACCAAGAGACCCAGTACTTC

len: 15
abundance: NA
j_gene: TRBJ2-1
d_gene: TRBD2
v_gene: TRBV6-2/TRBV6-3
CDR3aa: CASSELAGTYNEQFF
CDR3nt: TGTGCCAGCAGCGAACTAGCGGGGACATACAATGAGCAGTTCTTC

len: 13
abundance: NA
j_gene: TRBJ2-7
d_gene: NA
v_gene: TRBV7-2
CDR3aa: CASSYENDYEQYF
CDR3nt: TGTGCCAGCAGCTACGAGAATGATTACGAGCAGTACTTC

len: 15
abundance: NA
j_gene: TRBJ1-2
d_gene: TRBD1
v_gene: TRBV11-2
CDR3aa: CASSLGRDRGGGYTF
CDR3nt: TGTGCCAGCAGCTTAGGCCGGGACAGGGGGGGTGGCTACACCTTC

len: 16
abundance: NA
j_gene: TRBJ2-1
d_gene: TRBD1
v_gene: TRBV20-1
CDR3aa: CSASRKTGVTYNEQFF
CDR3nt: TGCAGTGCTAGTAGGAAGACAGGGGTAACCTACAATGAGCAGTTCTTC

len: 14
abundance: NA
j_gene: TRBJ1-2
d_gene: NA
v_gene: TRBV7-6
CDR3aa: CASSSSSGFDGYTF
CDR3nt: TGTGCCAGCAGCTCTTCCTCAGGGTTCGATGGCTACACCTTC

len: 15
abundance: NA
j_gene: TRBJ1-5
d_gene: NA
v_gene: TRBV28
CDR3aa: CASSSNRKASQPQHF
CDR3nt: TGTGCCAGCAGTTCTAACAGGAAGGCGTCTCAGCCCCAGCATTTT

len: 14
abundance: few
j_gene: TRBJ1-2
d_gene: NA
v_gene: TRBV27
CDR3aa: CASSLTGRWGGYTF
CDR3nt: TGTGCCAGCAGTTTAACAGGACGATGGGGTGGCTACACCTTC

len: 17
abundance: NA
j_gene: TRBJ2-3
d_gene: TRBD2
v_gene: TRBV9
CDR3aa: CASSPRTSGRALDTQYF
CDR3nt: TGTGCCAGCAGCCCCCGGACTAGCGGGAGGGCCTTAGATACGCAGTATTTT